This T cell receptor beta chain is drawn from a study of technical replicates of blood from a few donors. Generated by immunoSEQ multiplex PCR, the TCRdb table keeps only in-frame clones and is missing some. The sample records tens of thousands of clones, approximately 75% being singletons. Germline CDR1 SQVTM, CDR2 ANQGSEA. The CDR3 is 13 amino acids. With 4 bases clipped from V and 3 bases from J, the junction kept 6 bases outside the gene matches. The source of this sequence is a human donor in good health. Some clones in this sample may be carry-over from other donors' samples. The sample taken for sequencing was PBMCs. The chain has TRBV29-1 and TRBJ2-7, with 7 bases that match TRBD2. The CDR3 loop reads CSVGASGSYEQYF. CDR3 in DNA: TGCAGCGTTGGGGCTAGCGGAAGCTACGAGCAGTACTTC.